The 3 T cell receptor beta chains in this list originate from one sample, sequenced in a study of T cells in tuberculosis. Cells were sorted from thawed PBMC rested overnight and stained with GMM-loaded CD1B tetramer, viability dye and anti-CD3. The lipid loaded on the CD1B tetramers was C32 glucose monomycolate from Rhodococcus equi. Here immunoSEQ multiplex PCR was the method, and the copy in TCRdb shows in-frame clones only, minus some. The profile shows 88,000 or so clones, approximately 90% of them singletons. The sample taken for sequencing was CD1b-GMM tetramer-negative cells sorted from PBMCs. These receptors all come from an adult woman with latent tuberculosis.

The rearrangement links TRBV18 to TRBJ2-7, with TRBD1 matching over 7 bases. Germline V gene data show CDR1 as KGHSH and CDR2 as LQKENI. V shed 3 bases and J 3 bases; nucleotides not matched to a gene: 5. The CDR3 runs to 14 residues. In nucleotides, the CDR3 is TGTGCCAGCTCACCCACGAGACAGGGCTACGAGCAGTACTTC. This sequence encodes CASSPTRQGYEQYF.

This clone was counted a single time. The chain joins TRBV5-6 to TRBJ1-2; 9 nucleotides match TRBD1. The trim removed 2 bases at V and 6 bases at J, leaving 5 bases unmatched. This CDR3 contains 14 residues. Germline V lookup: CDR1 SGHDT, CDR2 YYEEEE. The CDR3 spells CASSFWDREDGYTF. The DNA of the CDR3 is TGTGCCAGCAGCTTTTGGGACAGGGAAGATGGCTACACCTTC.

This chain links TRBV4-1 with TRBJ1-1; D not resolved. Trimming stripped 6 bases from V and 6 bases from J, with 14 bases between. CDR3 length: 13 residues. Germline CDR1 is MGHRA and CDR2 is YSYEKL. The DNA for the CDR3 is TGCGCCAGCAGTCTAGAAGAGGGTTCTGAAGCTTTCTTT. Translated, it gives CASSLEEGSEAFF.